The 32 T cell receptor beta chains given below trace back to one sample, sequenced in a study of CD8 T cells in ankylosing spondylitis. One entry per CDR3 protein, called by TCRdb with MiXCR from the 5' RACE reads. The sample consists of 110,000 to 150,000 distinct CDR3 sequences, more than 7% of them appearing once. Sequenced sample: synovial fluid, either unsorted or a sorted T cell fraction (not recorded which). The origin of the receptors is a male donor with ankylosing spondylitis.

This clonotype was observed a handful of times. The CDR3 loop reads CASSLTLPPLHF. For the CDR3, the DNA is TGTGCCAGCAGTTTAACACTCCCTCCCCTCCACTTT. The chain employs TRBV28 and TRBJ1-6, with unresolved D. The CDR3 sequence is 12 residues long. V dropped 2 bases and J dropped 13 bases, with 9 bases sitting between them. Looked up from germline, CDR1 is MDHEN and CDR2 is SYDVKM. Combining the CDR3 with reference TRBV28 and TRBJ1-6 gives the whole variable domain DVKVTQSSRYLVKRTGEKVFLECVQDMDHENMFWYRQDPGLGLRLIYFSYDVKMKEKGDIPEGYSVSREKKERFSLILESASTNQTSMYLCASSLTLPPLHFGNGTRLTVT.

This sequence joins TRBV7-9 and TRBJ2-5, with D possibly being TRBD2 (6 bases). The CDR3 spans 12 residues. The germline gives CDR1 SEHNR, CDR2 FQNEAQ (reference sequence). Between the trimmed V and J ends, which lost 3 bases and 9 bases, there was a span of 11 bases. CDR3 protein: CASSLVRRAQYF. The CDR3 region has the DNA TGTGCCAGCAGCTTGGTTAGGAGGGCCCAGTACTTC.

This clonotype appeared many times. The chain is built from TRBV28 and TRBJ1-2; possibly TRBD1 for D (5 bases). V shed 8 bases and J shed 5 bases, with 12 bases lying between them. Germline values: CDR1 MDHEN, CDR2 SYDVKM. The CDR3 length is 12 residues. CDR3 in amino acids: CASGAGPYGYTF. CDR3 in DNA: TGTGCCAGCGGGGCAGGGCCATATGGCTACACCTTC.

This clonotype was picked up many times. J is TRBJ1-1 and V is TRBV7-6; D uncertain. V was pared by 6 bases and J by 1 base, with 9 bases between. This CDR3 region has 13 residues. Germline assignment: CDR1 SGHVS and CDR2 FNYEAQ. The CDR3 DNA is TGTGCCAGCAGGCTTTCTTGGAACACTGAAGCTTTCTTT. Protein sequence: CASRLSWNTEAFF. Full variable domain (outside the CDR3, taken from reference TRBV7-6 and TRBJ1-1): GAGVSQSPRYKVTKRGQDVALRCDPISGHVSLYWYRQALGQGPEFLTYFNYEAQQDKSGLPNDRFSAERPEGSISTLTIQRTEQRDSAMYRCASRLSWNTEAFFGQGTRLTVV.

This clonotype occurred many times. This sequence joins TRBV24-1 and TRBJ2-1; D may correspond to TRBD1 or TRBD2 (7 bases each). Germline CDR1 reads KGHDR; CDR2 reads SFDVKD. V was trimmed by 7 bases and J by 5 bases, leaving 17 bases between them. The CDR3 length is 15 residues. The CDR3 loop reads CATSTQGGGNNEQFF. CDR3 nucleotide sequence: TGTGCCACCAGCACCCAGGGGGGGGGCAACAATGAGCAGTTCTTC.

This clonotype came up many times. V and J are TRBV7-9 and TRBJ2-1; no reliable D call. The V end was cut by 2 bases, the J end by 11 bases, with 10 bases between. The CDR3 sequence is 12 residues long. The germline V gene has CDR1 SEHNR and CDR2 FQNEAQ (reference sequence). The DNA of the CDR3 is TGTGCCAGCAGCTTATCGCTAGGCAAGCAGTTCTTC. It translates to CASSLSLGKQFF.

This rearrangement joins TRBV28 to TRBJ1-4; TRBD1 agrees at 10 bases. Germline trimming cut 6 bases from V and 10 bases from J; bases unmatched to any gene: 17. CDR1 is MDHEN and CDR2 is SYDVKM in the germline V gene. The CDR3 runs 17 residues. The CDR3 DNA reads as TGTGCCAGCAGCATAACCGGGACAGGGGCCCAAGGGGCAAAACTGTTTTTT. Protein: CASSITGTGAQGAKLFF.

This clonotype was observed at least ten times. This chain joins TRBV5-5 and TRBJ2-3; 9 bases are shared with TRBD1. The CDR3 spans 15 residues. The trim removed 1 base at V and 4 bases at J, leaving 4 bases unmatched. Germline values: CDR1 SGHKS, CDR2 YYEKEE (reference sequence). CDR3 region: CASSLTGGRADTQYF. CDR3 nucleotide sequence: TGTGCCAGCAGCTTGACAGGGGGCAGGGCAGATACGCAGTATTTT.

The table lists this clonotype with many counts. The chain combines TRBV3-1 with TRBJ1-5; no clear D gene. The germline V and J ends were trimmed by 6 bases and 9 bases, with 12 bases remaining between them. From germline, CDR1 is LGHDT and CDR2 YNNKEL (reference sequence). CDR3 size: 12 residues. Here the CDR3 reads CASSQWGGPQHF. The CDR3 DNA is TGTGCCAGCAGTCAATGGGGAGGGCCCCAGCATTTT.

CDR3 sequence reads: CASSPGQPQETQYF. The CDR3 nucleotides are TGTGCCAGCTCACCGGGACAGCCTCAAGAGACCCAGTACTTC. The rearrangement links TRBV18 to TRBJ2-5, with TRBD1 matching over 7 bases. Germline assignment: CDR1 KGHSH and CDR2 LQKENI. With 3 bases clipped from V and 2 bases from J, the junction kept 3 bases outside the gene matches. This CDR3 contains 14 residues.

This clonotype was picked up a small number of times. The DNA of the CDR3 is TGCAGTGCTAGGGGCTATGGCTACACCTTC. This encodes CSARGYGYTF. The genes are TRBV20-1 and TRBJ1-2; D not resolved. Germline V gene sequence: CDR1 DFQATT, CDR2 SNEGSKA (reference sequence). V was cut by 3 bases and J by 4 bases, with 3 bases left in between. This CDR3 region has 10 residues.

This clonotype was seen a few times. The gene calls are TRBV24-1 and TRBJ1-2; no reliable D call. V was trimmed by 9 bases and J by 2 bases, leaving 15 bases between them. CDR1 is KGHDR and CDR2 is SFDVKD in the germline V gene. The CDR3 totals 14 residues. The CDR3 sequence: CATGGADRNYGYTF. In DNA, the CDR3 is TGTGCCACCGGAGGAGCGGACCGAAACTATGGCTACACCTTC.

The sample holds a few counts of this clonotype. The chain recombines TRBV21-1 with TRBJ2-1; the DNA was not compared with TRBD1, the D call given in the table. TRBV21-1 is a known pseudogene. The CDR3 contains 10 residues. The CDR3 loop is CASPSHEQFF. DNA of the CDR3: TGTGCCTCCCCGTCCCATGAGCAGTTCTTC.

This clonotype was found a few times. The chain carries TRBV24-1 and TRBJ1-2; D is ambiguous. The CDR3 is 15 residues long. Germline CDR1 reads KGHDR; CDR2 reads SFDVKD. The ends were cut back, 1 base at V and 5 bases at J, with 13 bases in the middle. As DNA, the CDR3 is TGTGCCACCAGTGATTTCGCAAGGGAACCGTATGGCTACACCTTC. Its protein product is CATSDFAREPYGYTF.

Only a few counts were recorded for this clonotype. V is TRBV7-6 and J is TRBJ1-2; D is ambiguous. The CDR3 covers 14 residues. Germline V gene sequence: CDR1 SGHVS, CDR2 FNYEAQ. Trimming cost V 1 base and J 7 bases, with 13 bases left between them. The CDR3 DNA reads as TGTGCCAGCAGCTTAGAGCCTGGGATCGCTGGCTACACCTTC. Translating it yields CASSLEPGIAGYTF.

This clonotype occurred a few times. This rearrangement joins TRBV29-1 to TRBJ1-1; D possibly corresponds to TRBD1 (6 bases). Germline V gene data show CDR1 as SQVTM and CDR2 as ANQGSEA. Trimming took off 0 bases at V and 3 bases at J, with 14 bases between the two ends. The CDR3 runs to 15 residues. This chain's CDR3 is CSVEDRGVRDTEAFF. For the CDR3, the DNA is TGCAGCGTTGAAGACAGGGGCGTAAGGGACACTGAAGCTTTCTTT.

This clonotype was seen many times. The chain is built from TRBV9 and TRBJ1-5; a weak D match, TRBD1 (5 bases). V shed 0 bases and J shed 1 base, with 11 bases lying between them. Germline values: CDR1 SGDLS, CDR2 YYNGEE. This CDR3 spans 16 amino acids. CDR3 loop: CASSVVGGKSNQPQHF. Written as DNA, the CDR3 is TGTGCCAGCAGCGTAGTGGGGGGTAAGAGCAATCAGCCCCAGCATTTT.

This clonotype was found a few times. The chain has TRBV6-2 or TRBV6-3 and TRBJ1-5; D is ambiguous. Per the germline V gene, CDR1 is MNHEY and CDR2 is SVGEGT. The CDR3 has 14 residues. V shed 6 bases and J shed 2 bases, with 11 bases lying between them. The CDR3 nucleotides are TGTGCCAGCAGGGAGTGGAGGGGCAATCAGCCCCAGCATTTT. Its translation is CASREWRGNQPQHF.

This clonotype has just a few counts. The V and J genes are TRBV9 and TRBJ1-1; D is unresolved. V gave up 3 bases and J gave up 1 base, with 10 bases separating them. In germline, CDR1 is SGDLS, CDR2 YYNGEE. This CDR3 region has 14 residues. This chain's CDR3 is CASSGSMGNTEAFF. CDR3 sequence (DNA): TGTGCCAGCAGCGGATCGATGGGGAACACTGAAGCTTTCTTT.

The table lists this clonotype with many counts. This chain links TRBV7-3 with TRBJ2-3, with a tentative D call TRBD2 (5 bases). This CDR3 is built from 14 residues. Germline V gene sequence: CDR1 SGHTA, CDR2 FQGTGA. V was shortened by 2 bases and J by 2 bases, with 8 bases between the two germline ends. The CDR3 DNA sequence: TGTGCCAGCAGCTTATTGGACTTCACAGATACGCAGTATTTT. Protein product: CASSLLDFTDTQYF.

The sample holds a few counts of this clonotype. The chain links TRBV18 to TRBJ2-1; D not resolved. CDR1 is KGHSH and CDR2 is LQKENI in the germline V gene. CDR3 length: 12 residues. V shed 5 bases and J shed 4 bases, with 6 bases lying between them. In nucleotides, the CDR3 is TGTGCCAGCTCAGTTCTGTACAATGAGCAGTTCTTC. It is translated as CASSVLYNEQFF.

This clonotype showed up many times. The chain combines TRBV5-5 with TRBJ1-2, with D perhaps TRBD1 (6 bases). This CDR3 region has 13 residues. V lost 4 bases, J lost 4 bases, and 11 bases lay in between. Germline V lookup: CDR1 SGHKS, CDR2 YYEKEE (reference sequence). The CDR3 loop is CASSPRGLYGYTF. The CDR3 region has the DNA TGTGCCAGCAGCCCCAGGGGACTCTATGGCTACACCTTC.

This clonotype was counted between two and nine times. J is TRBJ2-3 and V is TRBV4-3; D gene unclear. V was clipped by 4 bases and J by 5 bases, with 10 bases between them. Germline-derived CDR1 and CDR2 are LGHNA and YSLEER. This CDR3 contains 13 residues. The CDR3 sequence is CASSRITGDTQYF. The CDR3 DNA sequence: TGCGCCAGCAGCCGGATCACGGGAGATACGCAGTATTTT.

This clonotype was counted ten times or more. This sequence joins TRBV7-9 and TRBJ2-7; 9 bases line up with TRBD1. Germline-derived CDR1 and CDR2 are SEHNR and FQNEAQ (reference sequence). Trimming cost V 3 bases and J 2 bases; bases outside gene matches: 8. There are 16 residues in the CDR3. The CDR3 loop is CASSLTPGQGPYEQYF. DNA of the CDR3: TGTGCCAGCAGCTTGACACCGGGACAGGGACCCTACGAGCAGTACTTC.

This clonotype was seen more than once but under ten times. V is TRBV6-2 or TRBV6-3 and J is TRBJ1-5, with a tentative D call TRBD1 (5 bases). Germline-derived CDR1 and CDR2 are MNHEY and SVGEGT. The ends were cut back, 4 bases at V and 6 bases at J, with 10 bases in the middle. The CDR3 loop spans 13 amino acids. CDR3 amino acids: CASSFSGFQPQHF. CDR3 nucleotides: TGTGCCAGCAGTTTCTCAGGGTTTCAGCCCCAGCATTTT.

In its sample, this clonotype was seen many times. The chain has TRBV19 and TRBJ1-2; 7 positions agree with TRBD1. V lost 10 bases to trimming and J lost 6 bases; unmatched junction nucleotides: 11. The germline gives CDR1 LNHDA, CDR2 SQIVND (reference sequence). This CDR3 is 13 amino acids long. This chain's CDR3 is CAIQDRISDGYTF. For the CDR3, the DNA is TGTGCCATTCAGGACAGGATTTCGGATGGCTACACCTTC.

At least ten counts were recorded for this clonotype. The rearrangement uses TRBV20-1 and TRBJ2-5; perhaps TRBD1 as D (6 bases). V lost 6 bases and J lost 5, with 10 bases in between. The germline CDR1 and CDR2 sequences are DFQATT and SNEGSKA (reference sequence). This CDR3 region has 11 residues. CDR3 DNA: TGCAGTGCCGAGGGGGTGGAGACCCAGTACTTC. Translation: CSAEGVETQYF.

This clonotype was observed at least ten times. In DNA, the CDR3 is TGTGCCAGCAGCTCGAGTCTGACAGGGTCTGGGGCCAACGTCCTGACTTTC. This sequence encodes CASSSSLTGSGANVLTF. The chain carries TRBV11-2 and TRBJ2-6; TRBD1 matches 7 bases. J gave up 1 base and V 4 bases, and 7 bases lay outside the gene matches. The CDR3 has 17 residues. Germline-derived CDR1 and CDR2 are SGHAT and FQNNGV.

The V call is TRBV29-1, the J call TRBJ2-3, with a weak D call TRBD2 (6 bases). This CDR3 region has 13 residues. Germline-derived CDR1 and CDR2 are SQVTM and ANQGSEA. V was shortened by 5 bases and J by 0 bases, with 9 bases between the two germline ends. CDR3 coding DNA: TGCAGCGTTATGCGGGGCAGCACAGATACGCAGTATTTT. It yields the protein CSVMRGSTDTQYF.

This clonotype was detected only once. This chain connects TRBV20-1 to TRBJ2-7; perhaps TRBD2 as D (6 bases). The V end was cut by 5 bases, the J end by 7 bases, with 21 bases between. This CDR3 region has 14 residues. Germline CDR1 and CDR2: DFQATT and SNEGSKA (reference sequence). CDR3 loop: CSARLRGDSIEQYF. CDR3 bases: TGCAGTGCTCGTCTTAGAGGGGACTCGATAGAGCAGTACTTC.

This clonotype was counted many times. The chain employs TRBV5-1 and TRBJ1-1; D ambiguous. V dropped 0 bases and J dropped 6 bases, with 9 bases sitting between them. Germline values: CDR1 SGHRS, CDR2 YFSETQ. This CDR3 is 13 amino acids long. The CDR3: CASSLDVSSEAFF. CDR3 DNA sequence: TGCGCCAGCAGCTTGGACGTGAGTTCTGAAGCTTTCTTT.

Only a few counts were recorded for this clonotype. The CDR3 spells CASSLIGSGTGELFF. The CDR3 nucleotides are TGCGCCAGCAGCTTGATTGGGAGTGGGACCGGGGAGCTGTTTTTT. The chain combines TRBV5-1 with TRBJ2-2; the D gene is possibly TRBD2 (5 bases). Germline CDR1 is SGHRS and CDR2 is YFSETQ. The CDR3 covers 15 residues. With 1 base removed from V and 5 bases from J, the gap between germline ends came to 12 bases. Supplemented by reference TRBV5-1 and TRBJ2-2, the full variable domain reads KAGVTQTPRYLIKTRGQQVTLSCSPISGHRSVSWYQQTPGQGLQFLFEYFSETQRNKGNFPGRFSGRQFSNSRSEMNVSTLELGDSALYLCASSLIGSGTGELFFGEGSRLTVL.